These T cell receptor beta chains were read from a single sample in a study of blood T cell repertoires in COVID-19. The data were produced by immunoSEQ multiplex PCR, yet TCRdb's version contains in-frame clones alone and is incomplete. The sample lists roughly 180,000 clones, approximately 83% occurring once. The sequenced sample consisted of peripheral blood. These receptor sequences come from a man between 60 and 70 years old with acute or convalescent COVID-19. The conserved cysteine and the conserved F or W are not part of the CDR3 here. A D gene is named only where the DNA matches it firmly.

TRBJ1-2 13 TRBV5-4 TRBD1 ASSAGTGGGYGYT
TRBJ2-7 16 TRBV9 TRBD1 ASSVGLDLGDSFYEQY
TRBJ2-3 14 TRBV11-3 TRBD2 ASSLGLAEATDTQY
TRBJ2-7 12 TRBV27 - ASSLKGQSYEQY
TRBJ2-7 14 TRBV19 - ASSISPPDSSYEQY
TRBJ1-2 12 TRBV6-5 TRBD1 ASSRRQGVYGYT
TRBJ2-1 15 TRBV7-9 TRBD2 ASSSLLSSGRVNEQF
TRBJ2-3 14 TRBV5-4 TRBD1 ASSRLGQGIPDTQY
TRBJ2-1 13 TRBV3-1/TRBV3-2 TRBD1 ASSPTGTGYNEQF
TRBJ2-1 11 TRBV4-1 - ASSQESWEKQF
TRBJ1-3 12 TRBV9 - ASSSSGSGNTIY
TRBJ2-1 13 TRBV9 TRBD2 ASSVGLAGVNEQF
TRBJ2-1 12 TRBV11-1 - ASSLTGLNNEQF
TRBJ1-5 13 TRBV7-2 - ASSQTIGWHQPQH
TRBJ2-5 13 TRBV30 TRBD1 AWTVTGTFQETQY
TRBJ1-1 12 TRBV3-1/TRBV3-2 - ASSQNRGGTEAF
TRBJ2-7 15 TRBV14 - ASSPRIWEAASYEQY
TRBJ1-1 13 TRBV27 - ASSAADRRNTEAF
TRBJ1-1 11 TRBV2 TRBD1 ASSQWDRTEAF
TRBJ1-5 14 TRBV15 - ATSRDRGTSNQPQH
TRBJ2-5 12 TRBV7-6 - ASSPDPGRETQY
TRBJ2-5 12 TRBV2 - ASRTWRNQETQY
TRBJ1-1 14 TRBV3-1/TRBV3-2 - ASSQAGLRKNTEAF
TRBJ2-7 13 TRBV4-2 TRBD2 ASSQERAGLYEQY
TRBJ1-4 14 TRBV28 TRBD1 ASSWGTGAENEKLF
TRBJ1-1 15 TRBV3-1/TRBV3-2 - ASSHLQLRRVNTEAF
TRBJ1-1 9 TRBV2 - ASRTNTEAF
TRBJ2-2 13 TRBV11-3 TRBD2 ASSLLPSGKGELF
TRBJ2-1 19 TRBV28 TRBD2 ASSSRPGTSRAGSSYNEQF
TRBJ1-1 13 TRBV19 - ASSTYIQGNTEAF
TRBJ1-4 11 TRBV6-5 - ASSYSRAEKLF
TRBJ1-2 11 TRBV2 TRBD1 ASSSQGDYGYT
TRBJ1-1 11 TRBV5-1 TRBD1 ASSWDSRTEAF
TRBJ2-7 9 TRBV20-1 - SARPAYEQY
TRBJ1-6 14 TRBV28 - ASSFEGFASNSPLH
TRBJ1-3 12 TRBV29-1 - SVEGGDSGNTIY
TRBJ2-1 14 TRBV3-1/TRBV3-2 - ASSPEGLSIYNEQF
TRBJ2-3 11 TRBV30 TRBD1 AWTGQGTDTQY
TRBJ2-7 12 TRBV2 TRBD1 ASWDRGLSYEQY
TRBJ2-7 10 TRBV28 - ASSLTSSEQY
TRBJ1-4 14 TRBV5-1 - ASSISGAPRQEKLF
TRBJ2-1 16 TRBV7-7 TRBD2 ASSSGLAGVGGDDEQF
TRBJ2-1 14 TRBV29-1 TRBD1 SGIGAPDRAYNEQF
TRBJ1-2 11 TRBV19 TRBD1 ASSLTGEPGYT
TRBJ2-3 12 TRBV5-1 TRBD1 ASSWTGGTDTQY
TRBJ2-1 11 TRBV3-1/TRBV3-2 - ASSQAGLTPPF
TRBJ2-4 18 TRBV10-2 TRBD2 ASSELFSGRGGLAKNIQY
TRBJ2-3 15 TRBV5-1 TRBD2 ASSLPPETSGSVKQY
TRBJ1-2 12 TRBV5-1 - ASSLEQGDYGYT
TRBJ2-7 14 TRBV12-2 - ASRPREGGSSYEQY